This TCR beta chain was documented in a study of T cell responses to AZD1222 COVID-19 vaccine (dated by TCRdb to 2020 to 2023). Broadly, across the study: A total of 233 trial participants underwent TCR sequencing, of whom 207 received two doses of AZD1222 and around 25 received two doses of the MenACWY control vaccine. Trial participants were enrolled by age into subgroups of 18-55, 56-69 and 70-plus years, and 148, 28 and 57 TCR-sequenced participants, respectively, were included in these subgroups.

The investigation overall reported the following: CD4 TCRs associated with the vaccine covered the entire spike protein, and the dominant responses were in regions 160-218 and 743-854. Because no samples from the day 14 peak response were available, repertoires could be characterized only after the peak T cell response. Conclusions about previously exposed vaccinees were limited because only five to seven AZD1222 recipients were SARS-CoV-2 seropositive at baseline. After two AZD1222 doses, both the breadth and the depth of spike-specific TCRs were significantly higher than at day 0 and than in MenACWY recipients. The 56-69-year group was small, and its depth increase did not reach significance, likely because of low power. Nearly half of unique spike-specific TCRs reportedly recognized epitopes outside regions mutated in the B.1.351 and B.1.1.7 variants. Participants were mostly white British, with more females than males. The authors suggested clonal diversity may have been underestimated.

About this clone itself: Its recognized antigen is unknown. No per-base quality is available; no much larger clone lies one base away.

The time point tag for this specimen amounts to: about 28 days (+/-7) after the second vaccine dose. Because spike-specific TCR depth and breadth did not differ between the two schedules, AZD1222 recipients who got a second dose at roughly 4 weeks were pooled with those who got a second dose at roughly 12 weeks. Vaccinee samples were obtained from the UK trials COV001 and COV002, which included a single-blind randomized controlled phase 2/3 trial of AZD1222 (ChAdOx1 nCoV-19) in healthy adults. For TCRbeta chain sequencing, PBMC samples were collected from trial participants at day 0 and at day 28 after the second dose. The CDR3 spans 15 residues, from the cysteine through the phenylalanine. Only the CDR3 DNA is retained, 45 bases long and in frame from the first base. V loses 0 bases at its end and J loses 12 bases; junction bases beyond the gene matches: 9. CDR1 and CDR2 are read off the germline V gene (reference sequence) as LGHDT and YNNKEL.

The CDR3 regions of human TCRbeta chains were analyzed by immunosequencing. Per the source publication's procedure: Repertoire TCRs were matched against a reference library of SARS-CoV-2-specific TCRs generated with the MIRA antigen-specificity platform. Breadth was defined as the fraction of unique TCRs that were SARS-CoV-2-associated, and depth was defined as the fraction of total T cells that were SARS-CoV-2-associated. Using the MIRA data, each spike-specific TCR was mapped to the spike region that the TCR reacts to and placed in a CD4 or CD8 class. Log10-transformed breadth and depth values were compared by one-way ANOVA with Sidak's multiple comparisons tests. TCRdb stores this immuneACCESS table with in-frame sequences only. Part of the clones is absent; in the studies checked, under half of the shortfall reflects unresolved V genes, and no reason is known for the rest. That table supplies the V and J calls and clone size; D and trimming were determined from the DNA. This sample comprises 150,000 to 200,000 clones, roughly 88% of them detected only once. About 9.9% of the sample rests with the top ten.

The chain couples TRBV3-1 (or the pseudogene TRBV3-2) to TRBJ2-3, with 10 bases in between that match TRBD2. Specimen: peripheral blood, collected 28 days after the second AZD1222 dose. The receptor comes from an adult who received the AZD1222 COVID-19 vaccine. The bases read TGTGCCAGCAGCCAAGAAAGTAGCGGGGGGTCTTCACAGTATTTT. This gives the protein CASSQESSGGSSQYF.